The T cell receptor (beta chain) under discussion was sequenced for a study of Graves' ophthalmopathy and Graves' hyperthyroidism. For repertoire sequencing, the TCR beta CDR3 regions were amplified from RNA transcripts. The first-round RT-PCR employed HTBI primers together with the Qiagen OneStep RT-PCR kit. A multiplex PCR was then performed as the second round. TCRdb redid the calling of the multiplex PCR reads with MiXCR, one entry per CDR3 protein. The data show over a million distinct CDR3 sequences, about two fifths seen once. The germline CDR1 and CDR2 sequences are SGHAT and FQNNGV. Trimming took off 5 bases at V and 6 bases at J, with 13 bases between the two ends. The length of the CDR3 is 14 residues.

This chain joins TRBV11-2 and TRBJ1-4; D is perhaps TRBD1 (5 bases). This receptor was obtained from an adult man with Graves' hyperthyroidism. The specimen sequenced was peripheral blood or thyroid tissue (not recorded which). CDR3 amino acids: CASSGDLRYEKLFF. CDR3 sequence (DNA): TGTGCCAGCAGCGGGGACCTTCGGTATGAAAAACTGTTTTTT.